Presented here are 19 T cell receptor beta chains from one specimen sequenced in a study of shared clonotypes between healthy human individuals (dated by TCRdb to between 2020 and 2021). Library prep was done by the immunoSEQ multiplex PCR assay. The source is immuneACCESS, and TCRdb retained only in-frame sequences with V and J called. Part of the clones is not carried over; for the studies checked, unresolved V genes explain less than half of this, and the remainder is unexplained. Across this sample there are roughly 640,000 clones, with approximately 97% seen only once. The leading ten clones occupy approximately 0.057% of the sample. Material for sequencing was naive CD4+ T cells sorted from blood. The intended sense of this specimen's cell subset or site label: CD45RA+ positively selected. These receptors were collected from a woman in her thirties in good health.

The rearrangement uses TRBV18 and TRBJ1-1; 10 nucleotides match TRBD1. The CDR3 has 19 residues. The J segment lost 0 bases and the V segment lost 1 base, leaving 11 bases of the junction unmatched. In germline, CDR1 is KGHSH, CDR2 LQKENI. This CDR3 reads CASSPRFGDRGPLNTEAFF. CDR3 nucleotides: TGTGCCAGCTCACCACGCTTTGGGGACAGGGGTCCCCTGAACACTGAAGCTTTCTTT.

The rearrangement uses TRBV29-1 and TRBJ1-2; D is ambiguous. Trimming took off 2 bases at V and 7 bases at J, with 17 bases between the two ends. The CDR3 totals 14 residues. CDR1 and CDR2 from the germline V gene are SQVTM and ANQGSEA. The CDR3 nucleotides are TGCAGCGTTGAAAGTGGCGCGGGGATTAGTGGCTACACCTTC. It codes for CSVESGAGISGYTF. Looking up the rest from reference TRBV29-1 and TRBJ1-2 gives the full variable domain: SAVISQKPSRDICQRGTSLTIQCQVDSQVTMMFWYRQQPGQSLTLIATANQGSEATYESGFVIDKFPISRPNLTFSTLTVSNMSPEDSSIYLCSVESGAGISGYTFGSGTRLTVV.

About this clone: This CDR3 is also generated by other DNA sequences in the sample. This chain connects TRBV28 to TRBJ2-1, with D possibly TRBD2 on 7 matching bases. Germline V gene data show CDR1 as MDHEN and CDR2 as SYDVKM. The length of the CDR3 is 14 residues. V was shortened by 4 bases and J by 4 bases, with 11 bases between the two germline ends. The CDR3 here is CASSSGGRYNEQFF. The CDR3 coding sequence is TGTGCCAGCAGTTCGGGGGGCAGATACAATGAGCAGTTCTTC.

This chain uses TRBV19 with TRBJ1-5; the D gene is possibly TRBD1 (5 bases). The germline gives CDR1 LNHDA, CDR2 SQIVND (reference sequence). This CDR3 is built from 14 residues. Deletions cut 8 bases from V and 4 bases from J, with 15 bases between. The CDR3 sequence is CASAPVGVNQPQHF. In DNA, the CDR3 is TGTGCCAGTGCGCCCGTGGGGGTAAATCAGCCCCAGCATTTT. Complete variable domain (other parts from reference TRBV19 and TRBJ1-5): DGGITQSPKYLFRKEGQNVTLSCEQNLNHDAMYWYRQDPGQGLRLIYYSQIVNDFQKGDIAEGYSVSREKKESFPLTVTSAQKNPTAFYLCASAPVGVNQPQHFGDGTRLSIL.

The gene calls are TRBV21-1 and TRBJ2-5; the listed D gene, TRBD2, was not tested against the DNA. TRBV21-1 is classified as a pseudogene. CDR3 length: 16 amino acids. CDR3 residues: CASSKRGAGGSETQYF. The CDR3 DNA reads TGTGCCAGCAGCAAACGTGGAGCGGGAGGGTCGGAGACCCAGTACTTC.

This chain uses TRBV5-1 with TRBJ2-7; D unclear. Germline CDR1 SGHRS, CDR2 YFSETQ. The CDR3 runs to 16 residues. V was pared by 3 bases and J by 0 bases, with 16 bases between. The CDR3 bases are TGCGCCAGCAGCTCCCAAGGACCTCGGAGCTCCTACGAGCAGTACTTC. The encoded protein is CASSSQGPRSSYEQYF.

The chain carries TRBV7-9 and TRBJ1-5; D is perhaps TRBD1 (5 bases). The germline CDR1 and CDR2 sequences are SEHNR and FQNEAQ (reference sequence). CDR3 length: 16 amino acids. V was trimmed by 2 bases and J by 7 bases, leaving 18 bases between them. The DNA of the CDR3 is TGTGCCAGCAGCTTAAGGGAGGGAAGGGGAGAACAGCCCCAGCATTTT. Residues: CASSLREGRGEQPQHF.

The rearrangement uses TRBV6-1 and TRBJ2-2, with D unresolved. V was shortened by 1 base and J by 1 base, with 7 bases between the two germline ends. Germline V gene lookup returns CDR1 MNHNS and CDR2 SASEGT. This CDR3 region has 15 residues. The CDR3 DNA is TGTGCCAGCAGTGAAGTAAACAAGAACACCGGGGAGCTGTTTTTT. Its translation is CASSEVNKNTGELFF.

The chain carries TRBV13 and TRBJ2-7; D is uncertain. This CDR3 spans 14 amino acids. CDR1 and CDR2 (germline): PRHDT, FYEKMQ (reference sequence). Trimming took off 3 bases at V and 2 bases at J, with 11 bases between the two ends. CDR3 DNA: TGTGCCAGCAGCTTGTCTATTCCCACCTACGAGCAGTACTTC. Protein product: CASSLSIPTYEQYF.

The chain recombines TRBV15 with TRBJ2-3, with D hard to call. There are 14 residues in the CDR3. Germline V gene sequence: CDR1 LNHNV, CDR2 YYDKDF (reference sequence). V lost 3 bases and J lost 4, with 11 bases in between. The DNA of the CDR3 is TGTGCCACCAGCAGCGGAACCCGGGCAGATACGCAGTATTTT. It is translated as CATSSGTRADTQYF.

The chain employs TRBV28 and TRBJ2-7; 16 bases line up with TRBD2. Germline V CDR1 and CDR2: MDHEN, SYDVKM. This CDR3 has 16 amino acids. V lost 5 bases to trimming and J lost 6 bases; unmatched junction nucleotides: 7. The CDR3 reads CASSIPGLAGGPEQYF. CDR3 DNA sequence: TGTGCCAGCAGTATCCCGGGACTAGCGGGAGGGCCCGAGCAGTACTTC. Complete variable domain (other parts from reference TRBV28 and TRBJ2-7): DVKVTQSSRYLVKRTGEKVFLECVQDMDHENMFWYRQDPGLGLRLIYFSYDVKMKEKGDIPEGYSVSREKKERFSLILESASTNQTSMYLCASSIPGLAGGPEQYFGPGTRLTVT.

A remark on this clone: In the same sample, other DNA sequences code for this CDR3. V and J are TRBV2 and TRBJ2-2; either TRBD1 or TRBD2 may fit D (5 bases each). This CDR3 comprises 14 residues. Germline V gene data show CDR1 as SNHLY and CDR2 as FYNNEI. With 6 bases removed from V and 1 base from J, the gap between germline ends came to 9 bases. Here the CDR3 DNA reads TGTGCCAGCAGGGGGACGGGGAACACCGGGGAGCTGTTTTTT. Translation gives CASRGTGNTGELFF.

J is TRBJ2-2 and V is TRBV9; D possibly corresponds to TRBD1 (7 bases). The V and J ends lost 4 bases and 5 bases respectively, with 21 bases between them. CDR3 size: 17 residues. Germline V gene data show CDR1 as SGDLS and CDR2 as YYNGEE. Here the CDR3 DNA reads TGTGCCAGCAGCCCACTTGGAGGGGGCGTAAGGACCGGGGAGCTGTTTTTT. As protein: CASSPLGGGVRTGELFF.

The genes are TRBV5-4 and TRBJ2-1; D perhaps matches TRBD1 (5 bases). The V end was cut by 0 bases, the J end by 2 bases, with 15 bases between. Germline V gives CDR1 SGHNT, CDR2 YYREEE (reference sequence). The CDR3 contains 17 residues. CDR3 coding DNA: TGTGCCAGCAGCTTGGTAGGGGCAGGGTCCCCCTACAATGAGCAGTTCTTC. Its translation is CASSLVGAGSPYNEQFF. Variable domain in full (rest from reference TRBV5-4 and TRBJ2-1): ETGVTQSPTHLIKTRGQQVTLRCSSQSGHNTVSWYQQALGQGPQFIFQYYREEENGRGNFPPRFSGLQFPNYSSELNVNALELDDSALYLCASSLVGAGSPYNEQFFGPGTRLTVL.

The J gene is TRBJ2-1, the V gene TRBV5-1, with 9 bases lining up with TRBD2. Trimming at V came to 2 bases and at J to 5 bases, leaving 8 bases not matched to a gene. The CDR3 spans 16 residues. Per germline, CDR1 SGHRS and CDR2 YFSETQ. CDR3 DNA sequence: TGCGCCAGCAGCTTTACTAGCATAGCGGGAGACAATGAGCAGTTCTTC. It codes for CASSFTSIAGDNEQFF.

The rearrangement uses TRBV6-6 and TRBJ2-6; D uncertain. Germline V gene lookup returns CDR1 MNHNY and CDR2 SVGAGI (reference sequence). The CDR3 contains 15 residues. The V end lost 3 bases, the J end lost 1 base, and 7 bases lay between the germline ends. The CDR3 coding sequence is TGTGCCAGCAGTTATTTCGATTCTGGGGCCAACGTCCTGACTTTC. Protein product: CASSYFDSGANVLTF.

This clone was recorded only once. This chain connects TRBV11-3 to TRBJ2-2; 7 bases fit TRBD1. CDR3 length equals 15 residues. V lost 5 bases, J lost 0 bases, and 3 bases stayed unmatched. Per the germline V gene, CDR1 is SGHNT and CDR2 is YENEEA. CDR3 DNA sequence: TGTGCCAGCAGCAAGAGGGGGCCGAACACCGGGGAGCTGTTTTTT. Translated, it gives CASSKRGPNTGELFF.

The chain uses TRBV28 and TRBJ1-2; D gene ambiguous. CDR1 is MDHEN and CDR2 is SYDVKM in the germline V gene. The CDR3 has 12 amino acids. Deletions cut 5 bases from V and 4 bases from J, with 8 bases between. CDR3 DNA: TGTGCCAGCAGTGTAAACCCCTATGGCTACACCTTC. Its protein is CASSVNPYGYTF.

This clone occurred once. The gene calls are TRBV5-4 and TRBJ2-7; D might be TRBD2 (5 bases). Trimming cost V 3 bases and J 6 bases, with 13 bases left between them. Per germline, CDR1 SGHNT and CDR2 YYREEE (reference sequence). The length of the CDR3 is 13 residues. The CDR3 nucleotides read TGTGCCAGCAGCTACAGACCAGGAGGCGAGCAGTACTTC. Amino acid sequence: CASSYRPGGEQYF.